This is a list of T cell receptor beta chains from one sample in a study of blood T cell repertoires in COVID-19. Sequencing was performed with immunoSEQ multiplex PCR; in TCRdb, only in-frame clones are kept and a portion is missing. The sample contains roughly 220,000 clones, 65% to 85% of which appear only once. The sample was peripheral blood. The source of these receptors is a woman aged 30 to 39 who had recovered from COVID-19. Both conserved end residues are part of each CDR3.

>TRBV2|TRBJ2-7
CASSETSHEQYF
>TRBV24-1|TRBJ1-2
CATSDSGQGGLYGYTF
>TRBV7-9|TRBJ1-6
CASSPGTNNSPLHF
>TRBV4-1|TRBJ2-3
CASSQGRQAGRRSDTQYF
>TRBV27|TRBJ2-3
CASSLSSSMLVYF
>TRBV27|TRBJ2-5
CASSLTLAGGQETQYF
>TRBV2|TRBJ2-7
CASSEGAATDEQYF
>TRBV2|TRBJ2-7
CASSDLGASFSEQYF
>TRBV19|TRBJ2-7
CASSIAGTGDGYEQYF
>TRBV5-1|TRBJ2-3
CASRGTTDTQYF
>TRBV6-5|TRBJ2-5
CASTPASGSLKTQYF
>TRBV7-9|TRBJ2-5
CASSPAETQYF
>TRBV7-2|TRBJ2-5
CASSLGGLAGAQETQYF
>TRBV30|TRBJ1-2
CAWSVSSDYGYTF
>TRBV7-3|TRBJ2-3
CASSSGTYPSTDTQYF
>TRBV7-9|TRBJ1-6
CASSLLGPLHF
>TRBV7-9|TRBJ2-4
CASSSLGAHELAGAGNIQYF
>TRBV7-9|TRBJ2-5
CASSRRTTGQETQYF
>TRBV6-5|TRBJ1-1
CASSYSTGFHTEAFF
>TRBV5-1|TRBJ1-1
CASSLVQGMNTEAFF
>TRBV3-1/TRBV3-2|TRBJ2-7
CASSLSGVPYEQYF
>TRBV30|TRBJ2-1
CAWDGRVYNEQFF
>TRBV5-1|TRBJ1-2
CASRTESYNYGYTF
>TRBV10-1|TRBJ1-3
CASSGFGDTGNTIYF
>TRBV28|TRBJ1-1
CASSPSDRNTEAFF
>TRBV19|TRBJ1-3
CASNRQSGNTIYF
>TRBV6-5|TRBJ2-4
CASSTGLSKNIQYF
>TRBV18|TRBJ2-3
CASSLGQGGPDTQYF
>TRBV28|TRBJ2-1
CASRPRDRDSNEQFF
>TRBV4-1|TRBJ2-3
CASSYYIGGSTTDTQYF
>TRBV19|TRBJ1-2
CASSISGTGQDGYTF
>TRBV7-9|TRBJ2-7
CASSLVVAGPLEQYF
>TRBV10-2|TRBJ2-3
CASSSSVDTQYF
>TRBV9|TRBJ1-1
CASSASGRRVEAFF
>TRBV11-2|TRBJ2-7
CASSLGGTNYEQYF
>TRBV21-1|TRBJ2-3
CASSKGLAGDLDTQYF
>TRBV3-1/TRBV3-2|TRBJ2-1
CASSQRASGSSYNEQFF
>TRBV9|TRBJ2-1
CASSAPGLAYNEQFF
>TRBV6-1|TRBJ1-4
CASSEGPKLFF
>TRBV6-5|TRBJ1-5
CASSEGSNQPQHF
>TRBV14|TRBJ1-5
CASSQWAWQPQHF
>TRBV28|TRBJ2-7
CASTLGPRMEQYF
>TRBV28|TRBJ1-1
CASTLNPGTEAFF
>TRBV28|TRBJ1-1
CASSRPLGGEAEAFF
>TRBV24-1|TRBJ2-3
CATSVQATDTQYF
>TRBV12-3/TRBV12-4|TRBJ1-1
CASSLARQREAFF
>TRBV4-2|TRBJ2-3
CASSQDRVLAGISGTDTQYF
>TRBV7-6|TRBJ1-6
CASSLEEPDRGSPLHF
>TRBV3-1/TRBV3-2|TRBJ1-2
CASSQAVQGFNYGYTF
>TRBV2|TRBJ1-6
CASAAEHSPLHF
>TRBV5-1|TRBJ1-2
CASSSHGGHGQAGYTF
>TRBV28|TRBJ2-2
CASSSTGAKTGELFF
>TRBV15|TRBJ2-7
CATSRTILGAGDAEQYF
>TRBV7-6|TRBJ1-4
CASSLRATANEKLFF
>TRBV28|TRBJ2-2
CASLELTGGTTGELFF
>TRBV9|TRBJ2-1
CASNLAGGEQFF
>TRBV11-2|TRBJ2-5
CASTQLAGVSETQYF
>TRBV5-1|TRBJ2-5
CASSRGTSGRRETQYF